The 10 T cell receptor beta chains below all came from one sample that was sequenced in a study of tumor-infiltrating lymphocytes in primary liver carcinoma. TCR beta cDNA came from about 450 ng total RNA, primed with a constant-region primer. Slightly modified ARM-PCR with three nested multiplex PCR rounds yielded TCR beta libraries. Both of the initial two PCR rounds ran for roughly 11 cycles and employed TRBV1-TRBV30 forward primers alongside a C-beta reverse primer. In TCRdb, the multiplex PCR reads were re-called with MiXCR into one record per CDR3 protein. The table has about 120,000 distinct CDR3 sequences, around 60% seen once. Co-extracted RNA and DNA came from around 18-30 mg of unsorted bulk tissue. Sequenced: liver tumor tissue from sampling region 1. Indicated subset: tumor region T1, superior pole. These receptors all stem from a woman aged 60-70 years with primary liver carcinoma and hepatitis B virus infection.

Regarding this clonotype: Given a much more abundant clone one base away, this may be a read error. This sequence joins TRBV29-1 and TRBJ2-3; the D gene is possibly TRBD2 (6 bases). The CDR3 runs to 13 residues. Germline loops: CDR1 SQVTM, CDR2 ANQGSEA. CDR3 nucleotides: TGCGGCGTTTCGGCGGGAAGGGCAGATACGCAGTATTTT. Its translation: CGVSAGRADTQYF.

Remarks on this clonotype: A much larger clone differs from this one at a single base, so this may be a read error. It is likely a read error, because the conserved phenylalanine at the end of the CDR3 is missing. V is TRBV4-1 and J is TRBJ2-1; D perhaps matches TRBD1 (5 bases). This CDR3 comprises 13 residues. The germline CDR1 and CDR2 sequences are MGHRA and YSYEKL. Deletions cut 1 base from V and 10 bases from J, with 11 bases between. DNA for the CDR3: TGCGCCAGCAGCCAAGGCAGACAGAAGGAGCAGTTCTCC. It specifies CASSQGRQKEQFS.

Of note for this clonotype: This may stem from a read error, because a much larger clone lies one nucleotide away. The chain employs TRBV12-3 or TRBV12-4 and TRBJ2-2; D is perhaps TRBD1 or TRBD2 (6 bases each). Trimming removed 3 bases from V and 9 bases from J, with 17 bases in between. The CDR3 has 15 residues. The CDR3 sequence is CASSFRGRGTWELFF. The CDR3 region has the DNA TGTGCCAGCAGTTTTCGGGGGCGAGGGACCTGGGAGCTGTTTTTT.

This chain joins TRBV4-2 and TRBJ2-1, with 7 nucleotides matching TRBD2. The CDR3 length is 15 residues. Germline CDR1 LGHNA, CDR2 YNFKEQ. After removal of 4 bases from V and 8 bases from J, the junction contained 11 bases not matched to a gene. This CDR3 reads CASSLRGGRGDEQFF. The CDR3 nucleotides read TGTGCCAGCAGCCTTAGGGGCGGGAGAGGGGATGAGCAGTTCTTC.

To note about this clonotype: A read error may account for a junction end that differs from germline. The chain joins TRBV7-9 to TRBJ1-4; D is unresolved. Germline V CDR1 and CDR2: SEHNR, FQNEAQ (reference sequence). The length of the CDR3 is 15 residues. The chain's CDR3 is CAGSFREGTNEKLFF. The CDR3 DNA follows: TGTGCCGGCAGCTTTAGGGAGGGCACTAATGAAAAACTGTTTTTT.

Remarks on this clonotype: Without the conserved terminal phenylalanine or tryptophan, this CDR3 likely stems from a read error. The rearrangement joins TRBV11-1 to TRBJ2-5, with D perhaps being TRBD1 or TRBD2 (6 bases each). V was cut by 5 bases and J by 0 bases, with 16 bases left in between. CDR1 and CDR2 (germline): SGHAT, FQDESV (reference sequence). The CDR3 is made up of 16 amino acids. The CDR3 DNA reads TGTGCCAGCAGCCCCCTGACAGGAGGGTACCAAGAGACCCAGTACTAC. Its translation is CASSPLTGGYQETQYY.

This clonotype was recorded many times. V and J are TRBV20-1 and TRBJ2-2; 10 bases fit TRBD2. The germline V gene encodes CDR1 DFQATT and CDR2 SNEGSKA (reference sequence). This CDR3 has 17 amino acids. The J segment lost 7 bases and the V segment lost 0 bases, leaving 11 bases of the junction unmatched. This CDR3 is CSARDPASGSLGGELFF. The DNA of the CDR3 is TGCAGTGCTAGAGATCCGGCTAGCGGGAGTCTGGGCGGGGAGCTGTTTTTT.

Comments on this clonotype: Given the absence of the conserved phenylalanine or tryptophan at the CDR3 end, a read error is likely. The DNA is omitted, as the CDR3 cannot be located on it reliably, and the CDR3 follows TCRdb's listing. The chain has TRBV29-1 and TRBJ2-2; TRBD1 is the table's D call, not checked against the DNA. The CDR3 contains 14 residues when both ends are counted. Looked up from germline, CDR1 is SQVTM and CDR2 is ANQGSEA. The CDR3 sequence: CSVDPREGTGELLI.

There are many counts of this clonotype. This chain connects TRBV28 to TRBJ2-1, with 14 bases fitting TRBD2. The CDR3 spans 16 residues. Germline-derived CDR1 and CDR2 are MDHEN and SYDVKM. The junction had 8 bases not matched to a gene; V was cut back by 6 bases and J by 7 bases. This CDR3 reads CASRRAGTSGRNEQFF. The CDR3 region has the DNA TGTGCCAGCAGACGCGCCGGGACTAGCGGGAGAAATGAGCAGTTCTTC.

This clonotype has a single count. Given a much more abundant clone one base away, this may be a read error. The gene calls are TRBV6-5 and TRBJ1-2; D remains ambiguous. Germline V gene sequence: CDR1 MNHEY, CDR2 SVGAGI. The CDR3 totals 13 residues. V lost 5 bases and J 3 bases, leaving 10 bases between the germline ends. CDR3 in DNA: TGTGCCAGCAGTGACCTCGCTGACTATGGCTACACCTTC. It is translated as CASSDLADYGYTF.